Below, 20 T cell receptor beta chains from the same sample are listed, as sequenced in a study of cytomegalovirus exposure and HLA in healthy donors. The PCR employed 60 Vbeta primers together with 13 Jbeta primers. TCRdb's copy holds only in-frame clones and misses some; the assay was immunoSEQ multiplex PCR. Of about 160,000 clones listed, 70% to 80% are singletons. Sequenced: PBMCs. Every receptor here comes from a man younger than 40 in good health and CMV-seronegative.

The J gene is TRBJ2-7, the V gene TRBV19; D possibly corresponds to TRBD1 (6 bases). This CDR3 region has 13 residues. Trimming removed 1 base from V and 4 bases from J, with 8 bases in between. Germline-derived CDR1 and CDR2 are LNHDA and SQIVND (reference sequence). CDR3 in amino acids: CASSIGGGYEQYF. The CDR3 DNA follows: TGTGCCAGTAGTATAGGAGGGGGATACGAGCAGTACTTC.

This clone was recorded a few times. The chain couples TRBV4-2 to TRBJ2-1; TRBD1 agrees at 11 bases. The CDR3 extends over 15 amino acids. The germline CDR1 and CDR2 sequences are LGHNA and YNFKEQ. With V trimmed by 1 base and J by 5 bases, 1 base remained unmatched. The CDR3 DNA is TGTGCCAGCAGCCAAGGGGGACAGGGGGACAATGAGCAGTTCTTC. Residues: CASSQGGQGDNEQFF.

This rearrangement joins TRBV11-2 to TRBJ1-4, with unresolved D. CDR1 is SGHAT and CDR2 is FQNNGV in the germline V gene. V lost 5 bases, J lost 8 bases, and 15 bases lay in between. The CDR3 has 14 amino acids. The CDR3 nucleotides read TGTGCCAGCAGCCCCGGGTCGGGTCGGGAAAAACTGTTTTTT. Translating it yields CASSPGSGREKLFF.

The chain is built from TRBV7-3 and TRBJ2-7; 10 nucleotides match TRBD1. Trimming at V came to 5 bases and at J to 3 bases, leaving 4 bases not matched to a gene. Germline CDR1 is SGHTA and CDR2 is FQGTGA. The CDR3 sequence is 14 residues long. The CDR3 bases are TGTGCCAGCAGCCCGGGACAGGGGTACTACGAGCAGTACTTC. Amino acids: CASSPGQGYYEQYF.

The gene calls are TRBV11-3 and TRBJ2-5; 9 bases are shared with TRBD1. CDR1 SGHNT and CDR2 YENEEA come from the germline V gene. The CDR3 has 16 residues. V gave up 5 bases and J gave up 1 base; unmatched junction bases: 8. The CDR3 nucleotides are TGTGCCAGCAGCCGAACCGGACAGGGGCCCCAAGAGACCCAGTACTTC. Translation gives CASSRTGQGPQETQYF.

This rearrangement joins TRBV27 to TRBJ2-1; 12 bases are a match to TRBD2. V was pared by 5 bases and J by 7 bases, with 15 bases of the junction left unmatched. The CDR3 is 18 residues long. CDR1 is MNHEY, CDR2 SMNVEV, per germline (reference sequence). CDR3 amino acids: CASSAKRPSGGVRNEQFF. The CDR3 DNA is TGTGCCAGCAGTGCAAAAAGGCCTAGCGGGGGGGTAAGAAATGAGCAGTTCTTC.

The rearrangement links TRBV7-2 to TRBJ2-1, with 10 bases identical to TRBD2. With 4 bases clipped from V and 5 bases from J, the junction kept 5 bases outside the gene matches. CDR1 SGHTA and CDR2 FQGNSA come from the germline V gene. The CDR3 runs 15 residues. CDR3 sequence: CASSYRLAGHNEQFF. The CDR3 DNA reads as TGTGCCAGCAGCTACCGACTAGCGGGCCACAATGAGCAGTTCTTC.

The chain employs TRBV28 and TRBJ1-2; 7 nucleotides match TRBD1. The CDR3 length is 12 residues. V trimming: 6 bases; J trimming: 4 bases; junction bases outside the gene matches: 2. From germline, CDR1 is MDHEN and CDR2 SYDVKM. CDR3 sequence: CASRGGAYGYTF. The CDR3 nucleotides are TGTGCCAGCAGAGGGGGCGCCTATGGCTACACCTTC.

The CDR3 region has the DNA TGTGCCAGCAGCTTGGGACAGGGACAAGAGACCCAGTACTTC. It is translated as CASSLGQGQETQYF. The genes are TRBV5-6 and TRBJ2-5; 7 nucleotides match TRBD1. V shed 0 bases, J shed 2 bases, and the junction held 1 base outside the gene matches. Germline V gives CDR1 SGHDT, CDR2 YYEEEE. The length of the CDR3 is 14 residues.

The CDR3 here is CASSRYSGSDNYEQYF. The CDR3 DNA is TGCGCCAGCAGCCGTTATAGCGGGAGTGATAATTACGAGCAGTACTTC. V and J are TRBV4-1 and TRBJ2-7; 9 bases are a match to TRBD2. After removal of 4 bases from V and 4 bases from J, the junction contained 11 bases not matched to a gene. The CDR3 is 16 amino acids. CDR1 is MGHRA and CDR2 is YSYEKL in the germline V gene.

V usage is TRBV27 and J usage is TRBJ1-2, with a weak D call TRBD1 (6 bases). V lost 4 bases to trimming and J lost 6 bases, with 15 bases between them. This CDR3 spans 14 amino acids. Germline V gene lookup returns CDR1 MNHEY and CDR2 SMNVEV (reference sequence). Written as DNA, the CDR3 is TGTGCCAGCAGTTCACAGGGTGGGGGACATGGCTACACCTTC. Protein product: CASSSQGGGHGYTF.

This clone was detected only a few times. The chain carries TRBV6-5 and TRBJ2-7; the match to TRBD1 covers 7 bases. Germline V gene data show CDR1 as MNHEY and CDR2 as SVGAGI. V was clipped by 0 bases and J by 2 bases; unmatched bases: 4. This CDR3 is built from 15 residues. The CDR3, as DNA: TGTGCCAGCAGTTACTCCGCAGGGGGTGCCTACGAGCAGTACTTC. It yields the protein CASSYSAGGAYEQYF.

This clone was picked up one time. The rearrangement joins TRBV27 to TRBJ1-2; D not certain. V was clipped by 3 bases and J by 4 bases, with 12 bases between them. Germline CDR1 and CDR2: MNHEY and SMNVEV (reference sequence). CDR3 length equals 14 residues. The CDR3 DNA reads as TGTGCCAGCAGTTTGTTTGCTGGAGGCTATGGCTACACCTTC. Translating it yields CASSLFAGGYGYTF.

The chain uses TRBV27 and TRBJ1-6, with a tentative D call TRBD1 (6 bases). The CDR3 runs to 18 residues. Trimming stripped 5 bases from V and 1 base from J, with 18 bases between. CDR1 is MNHEY, CDR2 SMNVEV, per germline (reference sequence). This chain's CDR3 is CASSHLGGGRSYNSPLHF. CDR3 nucleotides: TGTGCCAGCAGTCACCTTGGGGGGGGCAGGTCCTATAATTCACCCCTCCACTTT.

The J gene is TRBJ1-1, the V gene TRBV6-5, with TRBD1 identical over 8 bases. Germline CDR1 and CDR2: MNHEY and SVGAGI. The V and J ends lost 4 bases and 5 bases, in that order; junction bases with no gene match: 6. The CDR3 loop spans 14 amino acids. The CDR3 region has the DNA TGTGCCAGCAGTTCCCTTGGACAGGGAACTGAAGCTTTCTTT. Amino acids: CASSSLGQGTEAFF.

V and J are TRBV4-3 and TRBJ1-5; 7 nucleotides agree with TRBD1. V trimming: 5 bases; J trimming: 4 bases; junction bases outside the gene matches: 2. Germline V gene data show CDR1 as LGHNA and CDR2 as YSLEER. The length of the CDR3 is 13 residues. CDR3 bases: TGCGCCAGCAGCGAGGGGGCGAATCAGCCCCAGCATTTT. Translation: CASSEGANQPQHF.

CDR3 sequence: CASSPTSGRNEQYF. CDR3 coding DNA: TGTGCCAGCTCACCAACTAGCGGGAGGAACGAGCAGTACTTC. The V and J genes are TRBV18 and TRBJ2-7, with 12 positions matching TRBD2. Germline CDR1 and CDR2: KGHSH and LQKENI. Trimming took 2 bases from V and 5 from J; bases not matched to a gene: 1. CDR3 size: 14 residues.

This clone is a singleton in its sample. The gene calls are TRBV7-6 and TRBJ2-1; 7 nucleotides agree with TRBD1. The V segment lost 6 bases and the J segment 6 bases; nucleotides outside the gene matches: 2. The CDR3 contains 12 residues. Germline values: CDR1 SGHVS, CDR2 FNYEAQ. CDR3 in DNA: TGTGCCAGCAGTCGGGACAGCAATGAGCAGTTCTTC. Its protein is CASSRDSNEQFF.

The chain is built from TRBV5-8 and TRBJ1-2; possible D gene TRBD1, 6 bases. This CDR3 is 13 amino acids long. V lost 6 bases, J lost 1 base, and 10 bases lay in between. Germline CDR1 is SGHTS and CDR2 is YDEGEE. The CDR3 DNA follows: TGTGCCAGCATCGCGGACAGTAACTATGGCTACACCTTC. Amino acids: CASIADSNYGYTF. The variable domain in full, with the rest retrieved from reference TRBV5-8 and TRBJ1-2, is EAGVTQSPTHLIKTRGQQATLRCSPISGHTSVYWYQQALGLGLQFLLWYDEGEERNRGNFPPRFSGRQFPNYSSELNVNALELEDSALYLCASIADSNYGYTFGSGTRLTVV.

This chain links TRBV6-6 with TRBJ2-1, with 7 bases fitting TRBD1. From germline, CDR1 is MNHNY and CDR2 SVGAGI (reference sequence). This CDR3 has 15 amino acids. After removal of 6 bases from V and 9 bases from J, the junction contained 14 bases not matched to a gene. The CDR3 DNA reads TGTGCCAGCAGCCCCGGAGAGGGGGCCAGAATTGAGCAGTTCTTC. It encodes CASSPGEGARIEQFF.